This TCR beta chain was identified during a study of OX40 agonist ivuxolimab in advanced cancers. At the level of the whole study: The costimulatory receptor OX40 (CD134) was targeted by ivuxolimab, a fully human IgG2 agonistic monoclonal antibody. Intravenous ivuxolimab was administered to patients every 2 weeks at six dose levels: 0.01, 0.1, 0.3, 1.5, 3 and 10 mg/kg. Of the 50 to 55 dose-escalation patients, hepatocellular carcinoma was present in 19, melanoma in approximately 15, renal cell carcinoma in 9 and head and neck cancer in 9. In the dose-escalation cohort, around 80% of patients were male, and the mean age was around 60 years with a range of 23 to 79. Prior anti-PD-1, anti-PD-L1 or anti-CTLA-4 therapy was permitted, and checkpoint inhibitors had been received by under 50% of dose-escalation patients. Partial responses occurred in three dose-escalation patients, of whom one had hepatocellular carcinoma and two had cutaneous melanoma. Peripheral TCRbeta sequencing was intended to test whether TCR sequence diversity was altered and clonal T-cell expansion was caused by ivuxolimab. The paper describes the monotherapy dose-escalation part (N = 52 patients) of the phase I trial of ivuxolimab. Points the paper makes about the study in general: At doses from 0.1 to 3.0 mg/kg, clonal expansion was seen in both CD4+ and CD8+ blood T cells between baseline and week 6. Low levels of normalized T-cell clonal expansion were also seen in some nonresponding patients. The antigen specificity of the clonally expanded peripheral T cells was not determined. Partial responders in the 0.1-3.0 mg/kg groups had among the lowest normalized peripheral clonal expansion, especially among CD8+ T cells. After ivuxolimab, expanded clones were on average more numerous among CD8+ T cells than among CD4+ T cells.

The trial excluded patients who had a history of autoimmune disease or who were on systemic immunosuppression. Peripheral blood for TCR sequencing was collected from all dose cohorts at baseline, on cycle 4 day 1, and on cycle 7 day 1. Samples came from an open-label, multicenter, first-in-human phase I dose-escalation trial of ivuxolimab. Adults with locally advanced or metastatic head and neck squamous cell, hepatocellular, melanoma or renal cell carcinoma were enrolled in the trial. Before TCR sequencing, CD4+ T cells and CD8+ T cells were sorted from peripheral blood as separate populations. In regard to this clone: Its target antigen remains unknown. No per-base quality is available; no much larger clone lies one base away.

Germline trimming amounts to 7 bases on V and 8 bases on J, with 4 as the count of junction bases outside the gene matches. Looking up the germline V gene yields CDR1 SNHLY and CDR2 FYNNEI. The CDR3 sequence holds 14 residues, the cysteine and phenylalanine included. Only CDR3 DNA remains: 42 bases, in frame from the first base. Genomic DNA was isolated from the sorted cells so that the TCRbeta CDR3 region could be sequenced. The immunoSEQ Assay was used to sequence the TCRbeta CDR3 regions. TCRdb provides this immuneACCESS table in a form limited to in-frame rearrangements. Some clones are lacking; in checked studies, under half of them reflect an unresolved V gene, and why the rest are absent is not known. For this sample the table gives approximately 30,000 clones, of which less than 95% were detected only once. The ten most abundant clones make up 24% of the sample.

The chain couples TRBV2 to TRBJ2-1; TRBD2 lines up with 14 middle nucleotides. The sequencing here drew on CD4+ or CD8+ T cells sorted from blood, taken in a trial of the OX40 agonist ivuxolimab. This clonotype was sampled from an adult with an advanced solid tumor such as melanoma, head and neck, liver or kidney cancer. Here the CDR3 is given as CASKGTSGSHEQFF. At the DNA level, the sequence is TGTGCCAGCAAAGGGACTAGCGGGAGTCATGAGCAGTTCTTC.